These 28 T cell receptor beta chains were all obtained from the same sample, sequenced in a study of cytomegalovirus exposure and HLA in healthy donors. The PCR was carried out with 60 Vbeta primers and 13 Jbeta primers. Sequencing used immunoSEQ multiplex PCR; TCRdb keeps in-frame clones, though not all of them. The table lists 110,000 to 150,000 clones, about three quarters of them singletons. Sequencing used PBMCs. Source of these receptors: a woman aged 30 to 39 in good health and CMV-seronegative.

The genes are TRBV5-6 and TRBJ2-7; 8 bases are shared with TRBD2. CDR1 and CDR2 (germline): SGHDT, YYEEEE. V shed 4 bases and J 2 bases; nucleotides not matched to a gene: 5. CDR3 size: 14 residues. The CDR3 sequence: CASSATSGPYEQYV. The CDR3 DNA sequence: TGTGCCAGCAGCGCAACTAGCGGCCCCTACGAGCAGTACGTC.

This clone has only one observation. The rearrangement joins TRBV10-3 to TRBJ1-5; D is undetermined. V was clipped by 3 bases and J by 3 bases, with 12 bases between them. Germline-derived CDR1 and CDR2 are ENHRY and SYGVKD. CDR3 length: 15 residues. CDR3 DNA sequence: TGTGCCATCAGTGAATCGAGGGTTTCCAATCAGCCCCAGCATTTT. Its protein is CAISESRVSNQPQHF.

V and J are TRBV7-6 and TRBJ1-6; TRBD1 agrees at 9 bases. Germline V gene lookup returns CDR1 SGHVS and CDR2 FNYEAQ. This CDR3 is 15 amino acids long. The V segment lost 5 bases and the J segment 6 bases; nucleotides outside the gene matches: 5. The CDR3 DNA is TGTGCCAGCAGCAAGCGGACAGGGGTTAATTCACCCCTCCACTTT. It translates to CASSKRTGVNSPLHF.

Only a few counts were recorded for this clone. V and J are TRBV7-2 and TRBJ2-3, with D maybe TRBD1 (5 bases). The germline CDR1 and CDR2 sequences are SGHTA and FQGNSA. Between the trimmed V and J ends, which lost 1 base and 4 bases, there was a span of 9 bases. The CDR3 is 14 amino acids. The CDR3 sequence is CASSLGQGPDTQYF. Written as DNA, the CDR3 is TGTGCCAGCAGCTTAGGGCAGGGCCCAGATACGCAGTATTTT.

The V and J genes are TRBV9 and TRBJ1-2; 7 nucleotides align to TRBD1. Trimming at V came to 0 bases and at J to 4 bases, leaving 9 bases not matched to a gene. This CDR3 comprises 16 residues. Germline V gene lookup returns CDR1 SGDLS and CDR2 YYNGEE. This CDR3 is CASSVARQGERYGYTF. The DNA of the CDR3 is TGTGCCAGCAGCGTAGCTAGACAGGGAGAACGCTATGGCTACACCTTC.

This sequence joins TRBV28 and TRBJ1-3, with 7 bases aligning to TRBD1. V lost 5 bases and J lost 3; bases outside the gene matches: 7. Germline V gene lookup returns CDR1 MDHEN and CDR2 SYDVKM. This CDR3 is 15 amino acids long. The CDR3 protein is CASSPRGQVGNTIYF. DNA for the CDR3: TGTGCCAGCAGTCCCCGCGGACAGGTTGGAAACACCATATATTTT.

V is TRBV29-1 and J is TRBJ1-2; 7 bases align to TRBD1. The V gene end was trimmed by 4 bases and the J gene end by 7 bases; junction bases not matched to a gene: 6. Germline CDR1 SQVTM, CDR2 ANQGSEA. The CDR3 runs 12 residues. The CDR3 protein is CSVADRDFGYTF. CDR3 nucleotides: TGCAGCGTTGCAGACAGGGACTTTGGCTACACCTTC.

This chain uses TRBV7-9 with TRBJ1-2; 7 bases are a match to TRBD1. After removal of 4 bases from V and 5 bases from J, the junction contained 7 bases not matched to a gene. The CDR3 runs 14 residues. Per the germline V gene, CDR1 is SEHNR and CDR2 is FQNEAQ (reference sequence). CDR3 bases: TGTGCCAGCAGCTCCCAACAGGGGAGGTATGGCTACACCTTC. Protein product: CASSSQQGRYGYTF.

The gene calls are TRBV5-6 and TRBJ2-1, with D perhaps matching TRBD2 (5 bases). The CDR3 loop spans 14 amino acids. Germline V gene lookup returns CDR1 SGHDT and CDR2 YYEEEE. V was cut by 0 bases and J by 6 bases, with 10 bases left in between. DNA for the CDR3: TGTGCCAGCAGCTTGGGACCGGGAAGCAATGAGCAGTTCTTC. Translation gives CASSLGPGSNEQFF.

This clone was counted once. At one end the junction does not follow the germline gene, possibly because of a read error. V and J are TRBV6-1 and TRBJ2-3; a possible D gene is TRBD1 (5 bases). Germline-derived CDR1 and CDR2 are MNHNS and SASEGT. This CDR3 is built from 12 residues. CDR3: CASSGSTGTQYF. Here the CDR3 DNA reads TGTGCCAGCAGTGGGAGCACAGGTACGCAGTATTTT.

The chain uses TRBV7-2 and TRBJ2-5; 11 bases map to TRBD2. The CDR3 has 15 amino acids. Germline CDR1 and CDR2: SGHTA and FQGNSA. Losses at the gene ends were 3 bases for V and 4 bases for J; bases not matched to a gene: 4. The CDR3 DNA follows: TGTGCCAGCAGCTTTCCTAGCGGGGGGCGAGAGACCCAGTACTTC. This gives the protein CASSFPSGGRETQYF.

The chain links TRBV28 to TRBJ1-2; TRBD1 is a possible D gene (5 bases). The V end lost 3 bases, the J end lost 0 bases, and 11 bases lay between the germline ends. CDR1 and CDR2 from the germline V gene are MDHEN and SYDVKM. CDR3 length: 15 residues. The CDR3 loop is CASSLRGSPNYGYTF. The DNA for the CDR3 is TGTGCCAGCAGTTTGCGGGGGAGCCCTAACTATGGCTACACCTTC.

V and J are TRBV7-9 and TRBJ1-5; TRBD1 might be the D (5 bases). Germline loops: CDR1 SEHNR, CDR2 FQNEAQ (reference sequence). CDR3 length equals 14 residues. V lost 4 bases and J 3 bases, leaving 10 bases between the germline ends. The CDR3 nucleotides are TGTGCCAGCAGCTCCGACAGCAACAATCAGCCCCAGCATTTT. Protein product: CASSSDSNNQPQHF.

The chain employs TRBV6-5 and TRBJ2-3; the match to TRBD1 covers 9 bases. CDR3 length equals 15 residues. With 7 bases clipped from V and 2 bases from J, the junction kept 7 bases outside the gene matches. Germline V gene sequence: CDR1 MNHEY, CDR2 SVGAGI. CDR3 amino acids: CASNLQGAPTDTQYF. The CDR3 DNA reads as TGTGCCAGCAATTTACAGGGGGCCCCCACAGATACGCAGTATTTT.

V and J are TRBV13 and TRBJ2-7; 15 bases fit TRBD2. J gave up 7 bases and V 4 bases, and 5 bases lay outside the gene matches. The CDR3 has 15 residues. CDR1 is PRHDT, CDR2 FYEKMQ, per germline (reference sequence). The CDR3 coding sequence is TGTGCCAGCAGCTCTCCGGGACTAGCGGGAGGTGAGCAGTACTTC. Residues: CASSSPGLAGGEQYF.

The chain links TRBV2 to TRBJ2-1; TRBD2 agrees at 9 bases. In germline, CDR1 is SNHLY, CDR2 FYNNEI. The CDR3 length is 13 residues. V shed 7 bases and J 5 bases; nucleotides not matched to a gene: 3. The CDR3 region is CASNLAGNNEQFF. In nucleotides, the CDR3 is TGTGCCAGCAACCTAGCGGGAAACAATGAGCAGTTCTTC.

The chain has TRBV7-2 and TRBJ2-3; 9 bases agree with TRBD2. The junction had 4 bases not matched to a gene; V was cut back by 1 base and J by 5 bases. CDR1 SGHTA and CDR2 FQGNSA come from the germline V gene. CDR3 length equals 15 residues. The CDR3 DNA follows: TGTGCCAGCAGCTTAGGCGGGGGGGCGAGAGATACGCAGTATTTT. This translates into CASSLGGGARDTQYF. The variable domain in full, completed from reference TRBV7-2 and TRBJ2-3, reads GAGVSQSPSNKVTEKGKDVELRCDPISGHTALYWYRQSLGQGLEFLIYFQGNSAPDKSGLPSDRFSAERTGGSVSTLTIQRTQQEDSAVYLCASSLGGGARDTQYFGPGTRLTVL.

The CDR3 DNA sequence: TGTGCCAGCTCACCACCCGGGAGAGAGACCCAGTACTTC. Translated: CASSPPGRETQYF. This chain uses TRBV18 with TRBJ2-5; D may be TRBD2 (6 bases). Germline V lookup: CDR1 KGHSH, CDR2 LQKENI. V dropped 0 bases and J dropped 4 bases, with 6 bases sitting between them. This CDR3 has 13 amino acids. Full variable domain (rest looked up from reference TRBV18 and TRBJ2-5): NAGVMQNPRHLVRRRGQEARLRCSPMKGHSHVYWYRQLPEEGLKFMVYLQKENIIDESGMPKERFSAEFPKEGPSILRIQQVVRGDSAAYFCASSPPGRETQYFGPGTRLLVL.

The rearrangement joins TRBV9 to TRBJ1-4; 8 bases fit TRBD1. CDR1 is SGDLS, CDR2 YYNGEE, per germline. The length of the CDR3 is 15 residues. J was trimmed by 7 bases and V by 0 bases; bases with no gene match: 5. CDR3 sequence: CASSVAQGAGEKLFF. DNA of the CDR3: TGTGCCAGCAGCGTAGCGCAGGGGGCGGGTGAAAAACTGTTTTTT.

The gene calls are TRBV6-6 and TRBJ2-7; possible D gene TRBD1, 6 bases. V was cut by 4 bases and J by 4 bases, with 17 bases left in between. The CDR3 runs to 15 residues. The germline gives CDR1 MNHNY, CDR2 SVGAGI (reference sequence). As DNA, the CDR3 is TGTGCCAGCAGTTTCCCCTCACAGGGTTCGTACGAGCAGTACTTC. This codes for CASSFPSQGSYEQYF.

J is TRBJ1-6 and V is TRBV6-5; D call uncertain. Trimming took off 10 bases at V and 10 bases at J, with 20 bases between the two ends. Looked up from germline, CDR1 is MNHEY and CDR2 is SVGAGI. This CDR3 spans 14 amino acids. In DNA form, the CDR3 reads TGTGCCACCGACGATGTTCGGGCGGGGTCACCCCTCCACTTT. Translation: CATDDVRAGSPLHF.

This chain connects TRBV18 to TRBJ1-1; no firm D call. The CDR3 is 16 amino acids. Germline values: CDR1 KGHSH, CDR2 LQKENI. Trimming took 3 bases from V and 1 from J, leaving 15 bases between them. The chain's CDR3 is CASSPLTQVPNTEAFF. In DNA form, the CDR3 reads TGTGCCAGCTCACCGCTTACTCAGGTTCCGAACACTGAAGCTTTCTTT.

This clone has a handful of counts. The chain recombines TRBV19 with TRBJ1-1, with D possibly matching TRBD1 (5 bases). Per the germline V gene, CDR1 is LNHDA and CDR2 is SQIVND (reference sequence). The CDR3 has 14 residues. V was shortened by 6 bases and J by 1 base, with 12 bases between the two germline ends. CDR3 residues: CASSQGPANTEAFF. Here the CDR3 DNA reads TGTGCCAGTAGCCAGGGCCCGGCGAACACTGAAGCTTTCTTT.

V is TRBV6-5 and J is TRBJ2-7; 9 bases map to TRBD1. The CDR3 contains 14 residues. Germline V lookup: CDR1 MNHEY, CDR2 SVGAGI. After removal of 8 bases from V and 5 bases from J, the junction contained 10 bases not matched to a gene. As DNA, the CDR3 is TGTGCCAGCGCCCGGACAGGGGCCCCCCACGAGCAGTACTTC. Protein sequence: CASARTGAPHEQYF.

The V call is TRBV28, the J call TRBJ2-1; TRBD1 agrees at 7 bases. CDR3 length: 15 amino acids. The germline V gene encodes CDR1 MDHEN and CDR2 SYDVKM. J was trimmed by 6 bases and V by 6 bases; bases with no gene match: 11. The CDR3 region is CASRILATGPNEQFF. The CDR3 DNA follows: TGTGCCAGCAGGATTTTGGCGACAGGGCCCAATGAGCAGTTCTTC. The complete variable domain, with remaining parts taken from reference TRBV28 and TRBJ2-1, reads DVKVTQSSRYLVKRTGEKVFLECVQDMDHENMFWYRQDPGLGLRLIYFSYDVKMKEKGDIPEGYSVSREKKERFSLILESASTNQTSMYLCASRILATGPNEQFFGPGTRLTVL.

CDR3 nucleotides: TGTGCCAGCAGCCCGTTGACTAGCGGGAGAGGGACAGATACGCAGTATTTT. It yields the protein CASSPLTSGRGTDTQYF. The V call is TRBV4-2, the J call TRBJ2-3, with 12 bases lining up with TRBD2. Germline CDR1 and CDR2: LGHNA and YNFKEQ. CDR3 length equals 17 residues. Trimming cost V 4 bases and J 3 bases; bases outside gene matches: 8.

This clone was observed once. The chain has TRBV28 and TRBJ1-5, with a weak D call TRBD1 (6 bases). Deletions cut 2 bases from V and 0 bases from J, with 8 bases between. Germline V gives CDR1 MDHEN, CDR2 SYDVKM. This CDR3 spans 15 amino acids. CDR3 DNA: TGTGCCAGCAGTTTACAGGGGCGTAGCAATCAGCCCCAGCATTTT. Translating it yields CASSLQGRSNQPQHF. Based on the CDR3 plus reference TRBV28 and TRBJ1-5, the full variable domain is DVKVTQSSRYLVKRTGEKVFLECVQDMDHENMFWYRQDPGLGLRLIYFSYDVKMKEKGDIPEGYSVSREKKERFSLILESASTNQTSMYLCASSLQGRSNQPQHFGDGTRLSIL.

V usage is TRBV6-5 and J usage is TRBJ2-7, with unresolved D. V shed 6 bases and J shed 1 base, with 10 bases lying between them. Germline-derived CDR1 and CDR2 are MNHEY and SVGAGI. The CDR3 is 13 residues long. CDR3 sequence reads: CASSTTESYEQYF. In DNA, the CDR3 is TGTGCCAGCAGCACGACGGAGTCCTACGAGCAGTACTTC.